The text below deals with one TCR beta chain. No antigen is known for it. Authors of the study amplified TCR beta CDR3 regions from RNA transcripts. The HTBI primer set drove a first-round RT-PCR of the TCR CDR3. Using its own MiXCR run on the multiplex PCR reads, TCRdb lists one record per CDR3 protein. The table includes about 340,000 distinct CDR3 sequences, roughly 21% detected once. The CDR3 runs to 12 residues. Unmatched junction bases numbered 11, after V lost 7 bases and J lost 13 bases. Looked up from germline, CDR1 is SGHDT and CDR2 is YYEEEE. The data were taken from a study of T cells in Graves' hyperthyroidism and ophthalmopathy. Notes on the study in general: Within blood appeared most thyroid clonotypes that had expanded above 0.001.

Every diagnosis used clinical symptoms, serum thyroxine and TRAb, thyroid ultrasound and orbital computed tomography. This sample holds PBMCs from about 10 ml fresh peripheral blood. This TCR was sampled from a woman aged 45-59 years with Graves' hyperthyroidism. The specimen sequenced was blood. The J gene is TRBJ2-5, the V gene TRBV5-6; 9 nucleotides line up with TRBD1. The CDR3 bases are TGTGCCAGCTCGTCCCGGGACAGGGATCGGTACTTC. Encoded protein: CASSSRDRDRYF.